The 27 T cell receptor beta chains listed next were all sequenced from one sample in a study of cytomegalovirus exposure and HLA in healthy donors. 13 Jbeta primers and 60 Vbeta primers were used for the PCR. Using immunoSEQ multiplex PCR, the repertoire was profiled, and TCRdb retains in-frame clones only, with some absent. The sample has 240,000 or so clones, 82% seen once. The source material was PBMCs. The receptors originated from a woman aged 40 to 50 in good health and CMV-seropositive.

The rearrangement links TRBV19 to TRBJ2-7, with D perhaps matching TRBD1 (6 bases). Germline V gene lookup returns CDR1 LNHDA and CDR2 SQIVND (reference sequence). V lost 1 base and J 6 bases, leaving 13 bases between the germline ends. The CDR3 is 14 residues long. CDR3 in amino acids: CASSIGTEWSEQYF. As DNA, the CDR3 is TGTGCCAGTAGTATAGGGACAGAATGGAGCGAGCAGTACTTC.

The chain couples TRBV7-8 to TRBJ2-7, with TRBD1 matching 9 bases. The CDR3 is made up of 14 amino acids. V was clipped by 0 bases and J by 6 bases; unmatched bases: 3. Germline V gene data show CDR1 as SGHVS and CDR2 as FQNEAQ. In DNA form, the CDR3 reads TGTGCCAGCAGCTTAGCGAACAGGGGGCGCGAGCAGTACTTC. Protein sequence: CASSLANRGREQYF.

The chain is built from TRBV4-3 and TRBJ2-5; tentatively, D is TRBD2 (6 bases). The J call may be in error: the DNA end matches TRBJ2-7 better. The length of the CDR3 is 14 residues. Germline V lookup: CDR1 LGHNA, CDR2 YSLEER. CDR3 sequence: CASSHGEDGSEQYF. The CDR3 bases are TGCGCCAGCAGCCATGGGGAGGACGGATCCGAGCAGTACTTC.

This sequence joins TRBV10-3 and TRBJ2-7; 8 bases are a match to TRBD1. Looked up from germline, CDR1 is ENHRY and CDR2 is SYGVKD. V shed 6 bases and J 5 bases; nucleotides not matched to a gene: 3. CDR3 length: 12 amino acids. This CDR3 is CAIRQTGDEQYF. The CDR3 DNA follows: TGTGCCATCAGACAGACAGGGGACGAGCAGTACTTC.

The V gene is TRBV7-9, the J gene TRBJ2-7; the match to TRBD1 covers 12 bases. Germline-derived CDR1 and CDR2 are SEHNR and FQNEAQ (reference sequence). V was clipped by 5 bases and J by 3 bases; unmatched bases: 5. CDR3 length: 15 residues. CDR3 protein: CASSPRDRGLYEQYF. For the CDR3, the DNA is TGTGCCAGCAGCCCCCGGGACAGGGGGCTCTACGAGCAGTACTTC.

The chain is built from TRBV6-9 and TRBJ2-5, with a weak D call TRBD2 (6 bases). The V gene lost 4 bases and the J gene lost 11 bases, with 11 bases spanning the gap. CDR1 and CDR2 from the germline V gene are MNHGY and SVAAGI. The CDR3 runs 11 residues. This CDR3 is CASSFLGRQYF. The CDR3 DNA sequence: TGTGCCAGCAGTTTCCTGGGGAGGCAGTACTTC.

The CDR3 DNA follows: TGCGCCAGCAGTCCAGGACAGGAATATAGCAATCAGCCCCAGCATTTT. Protein product: CASSPGQEYSNQPQHF. The V call is TRBV10-1, the J call TRBJ1-5, with TRBD1 matching over 7 bases. Germline V CDR1 and CDR2: WNHNN, SYGVQD (reference sequence). Trimming at V came to 5 bases and at J to 0 bases, leaving 7 bases not matched to a gene. This CDR3 has 16 residues.

Regarding this clone: Other DNA sequences in the same sample also yield this CDR3. The chain recombines TRBV7-9 with TRBJ2-7, with TRBD2 identical over 9 bases. With 1 base clipped from V and 3 bases from J, the junction kept 1 base outside the gene matches. Germline V lookup: CDR1 SEHNR, CDR2 FQNEAQ (reference sequence). CDR3 length: 14 amino acids. The CDR3 DNA follows: TGTGCCAGCAGCTTAGTGACTAGCGGCTACGAGCAGTACTTC. Its protein is CASSLVTSGYEQYF.

The J gene is TRBJ2-7, the V gene TRBV19, with 14 bases that match TRBD2. CDR1 LNHDA and CDR2 SQIVND come from the germline V gene (reference sequence). Trimming took 5 bases from V and 9 from J; bases not matched to a gene: 9. CDR3 length: 15 residues. CDR3 bases: TGTGCCAGTAGTCCAAAGACTAGCGGGAGGGCCCCGCAGTACTTC. Residues: CASSPKTSGRAPQYF.

The chain employs TRBV6-9 and TRBJ1-5; TRBD1 aligns across 8 bases. Germline V CDR1 and CDR2: MNHGY, SVAAGI. The CDR3 extends over 15 amino acids. The V segment lost 7 bases and the J segment 7 bases; nucleotides outside the gene matches: 12. Here the CDR3 DNA reads TGTGCCAGCATCAAGGACAGGGAGTTAGGACAGCCCCAGCATTTT. It specifies CASIKDRELGQPQHF.

V is TRBV6-5 and J is TRBJ1-5; TRBD1 matches at 11 bases. Trimming removed 4 bases from V and 4 bases from J; junction bases left unmatched: 6. The CDR3 length is 16 residues. CDR1 and CDR2 (germline): MNHEY, SVGAGI. In DNA form, the CDR3 reads TGTGCCAGCAGTTCTACCGGGACAGGGGGAAATCAGCCCCAGCATTTT. Residues: CASSSTGTGGNQPQHF.

This rearrangement joins TRBV7-2 to TRBJ2-3; 15 bases line up with TRBD2. V shed 4 bases, J shed 6 bases, and the junction held 8 bases outside the gene matches. The CDR3 loop spans 17 amino acids. Germline-derived CDR1 and CDR2 are SGHTA and FQGNSA. CDR3 protein: CASSSRTSGRATDTQYF. In DNA, the CDR3 is TGTGCCAGCAGCTCTAGGACTAGCGGGAGGGCCACGGATACGCAGTATTTT.

This clone was seen a handful of times. The chain employs TRBV6-6 and TRBJ2-5, with a weak D call TRBD1 (5 bases). V was pared by 6 bases and J by 4 bases, with 12 bases between. CDR3 length: 13 residues. CDR1 is MNHNY and CDR2 is SVGAGI in the germline V gene (reference sequence). The CDR3 reads CASRPREPETQYF. The CDR3, as DNA: TGTGCCAGCAGGCCCAGGGAACCAGAGACCCAGTACTTC.

This clone has only one observation. The chain joins TRBV10-3 to TRBJ2-3; 7 bases map to TRBD2. Per germline, CDR1 ENHRY and CDR2 SYGVKD. The CDR3 has 15 amino acids. V gave up 2 bases and J gave up 3 bases; unmatched junction bases: 5. The CDR3 here is CAISEGRVGTDTQYF. The CDR3 nucleotides read TGTGCCATCAGTGAGGGGAGGGTAGGAACAGATACGCAGTATTTT.

This clone was seen more than once but under ten times. The rearrangement uses TRBV30 and TRBJ1-6, with 8 bases matching TRBD1. The CDR3 extends over 15 amino acids. Losses at the gene ends were 5 bases for V and 7 bases for J; bases not matched to a gene: 10. Germline lookup yields CDR1 GTSNPN and CDR2 SVGIG (reference sequence). CDR3 coding DNA: TGTGCCTGGGGCCCCGGACAGGGAAGAAATTCACCCCTCCACTTT. It codes for CAWGPGQGRNSPLHF.

This chain links TRBV7-9 with TRBJ2-3; 7 bases map to TRBD2. Germline CDR1 reads SEHNR; CDR2 reads FQNEAQ (reference sequence). CDR3 length: 15 residues. The junction had 4 bases not matched to a gene; V was cut back by 0 bases and J by 4 bases. In DNA, the CDR3 is TGTGCCAGCAGCTTAGCTCTAGCGGTCGCAGATACGCAGTATTTT. Its translation is CASSLALAVADTQYF. Together with reference TRBV7-9 and TRBJ2-3, the CDR3 gives the full variable domain: DTGVSQNPRHKITKRGQNVTFRCDPISEHNRLYWYRQTLGQGPEFLTYFQNEAQLEKSRLLSDRFSAERPKGSFSTLEIQRTEQGDSAMYLCASSLALAVADTQYFGPGTRLTVL.

The rearrangement joins TRBV20-1 to TRBJ2-3; D is ambiguous. Trimming stripped 5 bases from V and 4 bases from J, with 7 bases between. The CDR3 runs 11 residues. The germline V gene encodes CDR1 DFQATT and CDR2 SNEGSKA (reference sequence). The CDR3 nucleotides read TGCAGTGCTCTACTTTCAGATACGCAGTATTTT. This translates into CSALLSDTQYF.

This clone appeared once. The chain links TRBV6-1 to TRBJ2-3; 11 bases are a match to TRBD2. This CDR3 spans 16 amino acids. Looked up from germline, CDR1 is MNHNS and CDR2 is SASEGT. The V segment lost 3 bases and the J segment 3 bases; nucleotides outside the gene matches: 5. The CDR3 DNA reads TGTGCCAGCAGTGATATTAGCGGGGGGGTAACAGATACGCAGTATTTT. Protein sequence: CASSDISGGVTDTQYF.

The chain has TRBV28 and TRBJ2-5; D not resolved. The better agreement between TRBJ2-7 and the DNA end casts doubt on the J call. Germline V gene data show CDR1 as MDHEN and CDR2 as SYDVKM. The CDR3 has 16 amino acids. The CDR3: CASRQTDSYRSYEQYF. The DNA for the CDR3 is TGTGCCAGCAGACAAACTGACTCGTACCGCTCCTACGAGCAGTACTTC.

The J gene is TRBJ2-5, the V gene TRBV11-2; 9 bases align to TRBD1. The tail of the sequence fits TRBJ2-7 better, so the J call may be wrong. Per the germline V gene, CDR1 is SGHAT and CDR2 is FQNNGV. The CDR3 has 16 amino acids. CDR3 in amino acids: CASSTETGGAFYEQYF. The CDR3 coding sequence is TGTGCCAGCAGCACGGAAACAGGGGGCGCCTTTTACGAGCAGTACTTC.

V usage is TRBV4-3 and J usage is TRBJ1-2, with D hard to call. Germline-derived CDR1 and CDR2 are LGHNA and YSLEER. Trimming removed 1 base at V and 8 bases at J, with 8 bases between. The length of the CDR3 is 12 residues. CDR3 in DNA: TGCGCCAGCAGCCAAGCCCCAGGCGGCTACACCTTC. Its protein is CASSQAPGGYTF.

The chain uses TRBV30 and TRBJ1-4; no clear D gene. Germline lookup yields CDR1 GTSNPN and CDR2 SVGIG (reference sequence). The ends were cut back, 5 bases at V and 5 bases at J, with 12 bases in the middle. The CDR3 runs to 13 residues. CDR3 DNA: TGTGCCTGGGACAATTCCGGAAATGAAAAACTGTTTTTT. Encoded protein: CAWDNSGNEKLFF.

This rearrangement joins TRBV7-7 to TRBJ2-7; 9 bases match TRBD2. With V trimmed by 1 base and J by 4 bases, 5 bases remained unmatched. Germline V CDR1 and CDR2: SSHAT, FNYEAQ (reference sequence). The CDR3 consists of 15 residues. CDR3 residues: CASSLGRGGIYEQYF. The CDR3 nucleotides read TGTGCCAGCAGCTTAGGGCGGGGGGGCATTTACGAGCAGTACTTC.

The genes are TRBV5-8 and TRBJ2-7; D gene unclear. This CDR3 has 11 amino acids. V dropped 3 bases and J dropped 2 bases, with 3 bases sitting between them. CDR1 and CDR2 from the germline V gene are SGHTS and YDEGEE. CDR3 in amino acids: CASSSTYEQYF. Written as DNA, the CDR3 is TGTGCCAGCAGCTCAACCTACGAGCAGTACTTC.

The chain employs TRBV2 and TRBJ2-2; D is uncertain. This CDR3 spans 12 amino acids. V was pared by 4 bases and J by 2 bases, with 2 bases between. CDR1 SNHLY and CDR2 FYNNEI come from the germline V gene. CDR3 DNA sequence: TGTGCCAGCAGTGCAAACACCGGGGAGCTGTTTTTT. The encoded protein is CASSANTGELFF.

This chain uses TRBV9 with TRBJ2-3; the match to TRBD2 covers 15 bases. This CDR3 comprises 19 residues. Per the germline V gene, CDR1 is SGDLS and CDR2 is YYNGEE. Trimming cost V 0 bases and J 3 bases; bases outside gene matches: 8. The CDR3 DNA follows: TGTGCCAGCAGCGTAGATAAATCAGGGACTAGCGGGAGGACAGATACGCAGTATTTT. It yields the protein CASSVDKSGTSGRTDTQYF.

The chain links TRBV18 to TRBJ1-5; D is perhaps TRBD1 (6 bases). The V and J ends lost 3 bases and 0 bases respectively, with 12 bases between them. The CDR3 runs 16 residues. Germline CDR1 is KGHSH and CDR2 is LQKENI. The CDR3 DNA sequence: TGTGCCAGCTCACCGACAGGCCGGAATAGCAATCAGCCCCAGCATTTT. This gives the protein CASSPTGRNSNQPQHF.